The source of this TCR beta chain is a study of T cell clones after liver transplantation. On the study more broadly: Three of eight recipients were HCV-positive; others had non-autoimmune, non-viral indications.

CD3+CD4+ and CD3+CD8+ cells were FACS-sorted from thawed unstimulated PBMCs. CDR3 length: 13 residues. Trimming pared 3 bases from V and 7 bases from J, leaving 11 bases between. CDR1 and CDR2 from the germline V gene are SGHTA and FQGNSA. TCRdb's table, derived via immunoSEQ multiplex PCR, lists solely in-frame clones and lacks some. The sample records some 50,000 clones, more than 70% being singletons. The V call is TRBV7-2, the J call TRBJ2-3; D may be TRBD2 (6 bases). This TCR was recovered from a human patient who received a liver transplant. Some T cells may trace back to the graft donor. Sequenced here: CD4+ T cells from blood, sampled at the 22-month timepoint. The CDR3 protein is CASSFLGTHTQYF. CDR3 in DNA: TGTGCCAGCAGCTTCCTCGGGACTCATACGCAGTATTTT.